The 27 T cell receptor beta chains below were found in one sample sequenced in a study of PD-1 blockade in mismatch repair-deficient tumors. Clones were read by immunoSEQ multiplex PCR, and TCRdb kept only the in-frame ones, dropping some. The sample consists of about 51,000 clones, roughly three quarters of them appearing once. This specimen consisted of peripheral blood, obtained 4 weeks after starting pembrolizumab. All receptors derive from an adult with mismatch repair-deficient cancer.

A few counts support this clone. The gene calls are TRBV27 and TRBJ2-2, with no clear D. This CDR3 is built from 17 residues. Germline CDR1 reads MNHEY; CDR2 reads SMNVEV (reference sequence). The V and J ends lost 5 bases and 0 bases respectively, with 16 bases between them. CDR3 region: CASSRVLADPNTGELFF. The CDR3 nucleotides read TGTGCCAGCAGTCGGGTCCTCGCGGACCCGAACACCGGGGAGCTGTTTTTT.

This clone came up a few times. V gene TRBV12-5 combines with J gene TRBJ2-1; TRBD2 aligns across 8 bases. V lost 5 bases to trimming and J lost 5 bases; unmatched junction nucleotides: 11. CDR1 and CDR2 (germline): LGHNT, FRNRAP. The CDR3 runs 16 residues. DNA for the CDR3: TGTGCTAGTGGTCCCCCGACTAGCGATCCTCACAATGAGCAGTTCTTC. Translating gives CASGPPTSDPHNEQFF. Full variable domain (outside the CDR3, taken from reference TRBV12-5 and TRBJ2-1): DARVTQTPRHKVTEMGQEVTMRCQPILGHNTVFWYRQTMMQGLELLAYFRNRAPLDDSGMPKDRFSAEMPDATLATLKIQPSEPRDSAVYFCASGPPTSDPHNEQFFGPGTRLTVL.

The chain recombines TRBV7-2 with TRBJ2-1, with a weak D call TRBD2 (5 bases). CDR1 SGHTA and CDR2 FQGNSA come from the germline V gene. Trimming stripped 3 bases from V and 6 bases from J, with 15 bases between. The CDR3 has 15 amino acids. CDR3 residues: CASSFGLAESNEQFF. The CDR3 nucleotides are TGTGCCAGCAGCTTTGGGCTAGCTGAGAGCAATGAGCAGTTCTTC.

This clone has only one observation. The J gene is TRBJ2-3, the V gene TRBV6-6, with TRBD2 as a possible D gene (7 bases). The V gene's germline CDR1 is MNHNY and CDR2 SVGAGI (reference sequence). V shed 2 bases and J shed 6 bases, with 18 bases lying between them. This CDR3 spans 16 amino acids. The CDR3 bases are TGTGCCAGCAGTTACGGGTGGGGGGGGCGCGGCGATACGCAGTATTTT. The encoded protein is CASSYGWGGRGDTQYF.

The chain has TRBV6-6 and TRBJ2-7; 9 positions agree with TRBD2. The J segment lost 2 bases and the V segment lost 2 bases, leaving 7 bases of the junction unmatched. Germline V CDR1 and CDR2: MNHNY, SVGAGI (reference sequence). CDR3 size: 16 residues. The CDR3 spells CASSYPDLAGPYEQYF. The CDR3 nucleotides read TGTGCCAGCAGTTACCCCGATCTAGCGGGACCCTACGAGCAGTACTTC.

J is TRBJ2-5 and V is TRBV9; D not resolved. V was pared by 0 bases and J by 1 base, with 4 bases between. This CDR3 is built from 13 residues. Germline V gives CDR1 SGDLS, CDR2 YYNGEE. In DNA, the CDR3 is TGTGCCAGCAGCGTAGGGGGCCAAGAGACCCAGTACTTC. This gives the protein CASSVGGQETQYF. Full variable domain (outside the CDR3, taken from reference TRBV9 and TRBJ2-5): DSGVTQTPKHLITATGQRVTLRCSPRSGDLSVYWYQQSLDQGLQFLIQYYNGEERAKGNILERFSAQQFPDLHSELNLSSLELGDSALYFCASSVGGQETQYFGPGTRLLVL.

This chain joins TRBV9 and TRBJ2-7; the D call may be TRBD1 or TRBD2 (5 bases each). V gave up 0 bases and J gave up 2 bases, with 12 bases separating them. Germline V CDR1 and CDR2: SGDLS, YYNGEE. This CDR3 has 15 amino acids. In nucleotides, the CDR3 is TGTGCCAGCAGCGTAGTCCCGGGGCCAACCTACGAGCAGTACTTC. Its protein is CASSVVPGPTYEQYF.

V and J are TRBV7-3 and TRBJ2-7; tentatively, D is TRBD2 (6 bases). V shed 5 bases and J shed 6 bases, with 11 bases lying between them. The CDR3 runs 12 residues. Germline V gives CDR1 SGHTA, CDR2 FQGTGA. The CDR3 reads CASSLGGTEQYF. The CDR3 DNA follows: TGTGCCAGCAGCCTAGGAGGGACCGAGCAGTACTTC.

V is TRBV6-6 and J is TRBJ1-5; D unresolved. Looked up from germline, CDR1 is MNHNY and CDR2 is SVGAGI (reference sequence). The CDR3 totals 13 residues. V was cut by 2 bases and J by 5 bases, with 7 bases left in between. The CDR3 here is CASSYTSDQPQHF. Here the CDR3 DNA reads TGTGCCAGCAGTTACACCAGTGATCAGCCCCAGCATTTT.

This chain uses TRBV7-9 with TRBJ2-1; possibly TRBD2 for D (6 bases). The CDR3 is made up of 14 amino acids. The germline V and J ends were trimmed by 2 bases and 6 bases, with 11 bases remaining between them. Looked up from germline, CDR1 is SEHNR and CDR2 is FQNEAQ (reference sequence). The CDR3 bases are TGTGCCAGCAGCTTAAGTGGGAGGCCCAATGAGCAGTTCTTC. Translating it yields CASSLSGRPNEQFF.

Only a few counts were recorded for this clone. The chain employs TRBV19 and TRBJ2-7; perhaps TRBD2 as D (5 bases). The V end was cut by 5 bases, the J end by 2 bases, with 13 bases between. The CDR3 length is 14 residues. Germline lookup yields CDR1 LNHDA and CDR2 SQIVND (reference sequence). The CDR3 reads CASSARDGPYEQYF. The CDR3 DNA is TGTGCCAGTAGTGCGAGGGATGGGCCCTACGAGCAGTACTTC.

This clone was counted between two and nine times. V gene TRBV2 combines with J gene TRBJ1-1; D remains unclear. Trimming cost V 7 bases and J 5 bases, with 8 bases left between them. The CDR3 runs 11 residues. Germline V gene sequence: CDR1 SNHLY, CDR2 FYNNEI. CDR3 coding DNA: TGTGCCAGCAAACGGGAAACTGAAGCTTTCTTT. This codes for CASKRETEAFF.

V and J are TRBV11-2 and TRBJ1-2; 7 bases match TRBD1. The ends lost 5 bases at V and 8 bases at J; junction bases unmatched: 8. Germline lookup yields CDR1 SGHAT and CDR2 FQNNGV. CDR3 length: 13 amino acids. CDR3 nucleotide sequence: TGTGCCAGCAGCGCACGTGGACAGGTGGGCTACACCTTC. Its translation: CASSARGQVGYTF.

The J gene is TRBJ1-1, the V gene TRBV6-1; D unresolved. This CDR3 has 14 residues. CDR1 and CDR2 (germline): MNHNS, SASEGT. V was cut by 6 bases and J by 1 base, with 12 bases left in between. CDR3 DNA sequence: TGTGCCAGCAGCAAACGACTGGGGAACACTGAAGCTTTCTTT. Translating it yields CASSKRLGNTEAFF.

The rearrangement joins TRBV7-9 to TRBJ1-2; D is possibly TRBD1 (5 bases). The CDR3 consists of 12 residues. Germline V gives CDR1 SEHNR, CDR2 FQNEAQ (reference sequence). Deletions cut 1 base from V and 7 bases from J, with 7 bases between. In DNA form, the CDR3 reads TGTGCCAGCAGCTTAGTTGGGGGTGGCTACACCTTC. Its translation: CASSLVGGGYTF.

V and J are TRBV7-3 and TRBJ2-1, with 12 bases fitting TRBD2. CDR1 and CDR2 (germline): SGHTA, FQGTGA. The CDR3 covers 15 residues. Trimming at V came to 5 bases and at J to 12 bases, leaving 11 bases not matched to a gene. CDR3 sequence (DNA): TGTGCCAGCAGCCCTACGACTAGCGGGAGAGGGGGGCAGTTCTTC. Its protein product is CASSPTTSGRGGQFF. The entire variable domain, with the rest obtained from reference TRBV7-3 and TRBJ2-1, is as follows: GAGVSQTPSNKVTEKGKYVELRCDPISGHTALYWYRQSLGQGPEFLIYFQGTGAADDSGLPNDRFFAVRPEGSVSTLKIQRTERGDSAVYLCASSPTTSGRGGQFFGPGTRLTVL.

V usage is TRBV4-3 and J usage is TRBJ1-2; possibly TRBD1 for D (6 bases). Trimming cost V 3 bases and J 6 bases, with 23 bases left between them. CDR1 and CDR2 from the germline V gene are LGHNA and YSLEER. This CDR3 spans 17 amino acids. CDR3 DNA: TGCGCCAGCAGCCATGAACCGGGACACATCGTGGGAAATGGCTACACCTTC. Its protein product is CASSHEPGHIVGNGYTF.

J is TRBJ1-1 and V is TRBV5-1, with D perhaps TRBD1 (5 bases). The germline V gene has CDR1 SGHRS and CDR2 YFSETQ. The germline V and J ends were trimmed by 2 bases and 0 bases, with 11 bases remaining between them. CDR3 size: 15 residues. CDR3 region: CASSFGTGLNTEAFF. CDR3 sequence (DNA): TGCGCCAGCAGCTTTGGGACGGGATTGAACACTGAAGCTTTCTTT.

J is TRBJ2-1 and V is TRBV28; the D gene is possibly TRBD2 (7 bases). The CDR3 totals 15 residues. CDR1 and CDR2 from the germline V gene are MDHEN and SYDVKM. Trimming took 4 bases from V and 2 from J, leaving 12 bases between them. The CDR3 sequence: CASSSPGGAYNEQFF. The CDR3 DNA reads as TGTGCCAGCAGTTCTCCGGGGGGCGCCTACAATGAGCAGTTCTTC.

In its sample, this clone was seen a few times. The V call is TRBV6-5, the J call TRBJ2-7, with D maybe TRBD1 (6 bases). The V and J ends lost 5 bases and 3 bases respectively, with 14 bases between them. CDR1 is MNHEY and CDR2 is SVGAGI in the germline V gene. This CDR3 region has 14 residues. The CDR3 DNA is TGTGCCAGCAGTCCTCAAGGACAGAACTACGAGCAGTACTTC. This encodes CASSPQGQNYEQYF.

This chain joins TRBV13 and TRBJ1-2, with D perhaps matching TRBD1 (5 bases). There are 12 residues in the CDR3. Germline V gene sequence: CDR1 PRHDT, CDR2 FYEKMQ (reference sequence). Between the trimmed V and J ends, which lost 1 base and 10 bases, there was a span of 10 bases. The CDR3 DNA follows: TGTGCCAGCAGCTTAGACAGGATTGACTACACCTTC. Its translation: CASSLDRIDYTF.

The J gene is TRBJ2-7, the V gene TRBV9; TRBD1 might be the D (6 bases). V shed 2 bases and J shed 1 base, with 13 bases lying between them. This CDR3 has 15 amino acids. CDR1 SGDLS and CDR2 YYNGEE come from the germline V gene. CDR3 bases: TGTGCCAGCAGCGTTTTTGGTGACAGGTCCTACGAGCAGTACTTC. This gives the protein CASSVFGDRSYEQYF.

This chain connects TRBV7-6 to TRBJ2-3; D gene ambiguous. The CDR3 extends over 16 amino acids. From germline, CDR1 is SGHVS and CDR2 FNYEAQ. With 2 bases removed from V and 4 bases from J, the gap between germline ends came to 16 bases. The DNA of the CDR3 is TGTGCCAGCAGCTTACTACCGGGCCCCGTGGCAGATACGCAGTATTTT. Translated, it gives CASSLLPGPVADTQYF.

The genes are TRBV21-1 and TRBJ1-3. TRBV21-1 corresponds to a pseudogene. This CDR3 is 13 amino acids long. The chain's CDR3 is CASSGGSGNTIYF. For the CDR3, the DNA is TGTGCCAGCAGCGGGGGGTCTGGAAACACCATATATTTT.

CDR3 sequence reads: CASRVSGGAFF. CDR3 in DNA: TGTGCCAGTAGGGTCTCGGGCGGAGCTTTCTTT. The V call is TRBV2, the J call TRBJ1-1, with no clear D. Germline V lookup: CDR1 SNHLY, CDR2 FYNNEI. The CDR3 consists of 11 residues. The V end was cut by 9 bases, the J end by 10 bases, with 15 bases between.

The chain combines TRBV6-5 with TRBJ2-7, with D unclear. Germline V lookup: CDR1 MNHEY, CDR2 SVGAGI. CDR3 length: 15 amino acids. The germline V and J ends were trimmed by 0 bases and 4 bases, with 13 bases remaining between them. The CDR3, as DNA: TGTGCCAGCAGTTACTCTGGTTCCTCCGGGTACGAGCAGTACTTC. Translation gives CASSYSGSSGYEQYF.

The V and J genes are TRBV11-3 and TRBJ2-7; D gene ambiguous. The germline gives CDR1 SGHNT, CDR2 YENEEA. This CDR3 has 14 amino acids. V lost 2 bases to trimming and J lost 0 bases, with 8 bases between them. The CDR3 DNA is TGTGCCAGCAGCTTACAACGGAGCTCCTACGAGCAGTACTTC. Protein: CASSLQRSSYEQYF. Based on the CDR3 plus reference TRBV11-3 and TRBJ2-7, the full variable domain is EAGVVQSPRYKIIEKKQPVAFWCNPISGHNTLYWYLQNLGQGPELLIRYENEEAVDDSQLPKDRFSAERLKGVDSTLKIQPAELGDSAVYLCASSLQRSSYEQYFGPGTRLTVT.